This T cell receptor beta chain was identified during a study of blood T cell repertoires in COVID-19. On the study more broadly: Sites in the United States, Italy and Spain provided acute and convalescent COVID-19 samples. The analysed material was cDNA or gDNA that came from T cells, B-cell-depleted T cells, or PBMCs.

The germline CDR1 and CDR2 sequences are SGHRS and YFSETQ. This CDR3 has 16 residues. The junction had 8 bases not matched to a gene; V was cut back by 3 bases and J by 5 bases. Original data processing: Amplification with reference gene primers provided the estimates of nucleated cell counts. Assay: immunoSEQ multiplex PCR; the TCRdb copy retains only in-frame clones and omits some. That table furnishes V, J and clone size, whereas the DNA furnished D and trimming. This table holds over 95,000 clones, around 89% found once. This clone was picked up one time. The chain joins TRBV5-1 to TRBJ2-2; 9 nucleotides agree with TRBD1. The specimen was peripheral blood. This TCR was sampled from a human donor with acute or convalescent COVID-19. The donor label of this sample is uncertain. The CDR3 loop reads CASSSHGTGRTGELFF. As DNA, the CDR3 is TGCGCCAGCAGCTCACACGGGACAGGGAGGACCGGGGAGCTGTTTTTT.